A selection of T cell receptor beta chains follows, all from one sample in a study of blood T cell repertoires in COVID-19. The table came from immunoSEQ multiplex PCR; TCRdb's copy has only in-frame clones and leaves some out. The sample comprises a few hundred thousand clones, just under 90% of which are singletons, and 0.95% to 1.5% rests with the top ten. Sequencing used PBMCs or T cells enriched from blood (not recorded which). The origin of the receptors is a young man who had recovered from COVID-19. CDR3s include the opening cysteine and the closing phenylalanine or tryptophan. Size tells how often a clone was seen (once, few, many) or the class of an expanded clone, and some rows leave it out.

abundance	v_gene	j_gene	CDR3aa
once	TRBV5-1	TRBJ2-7	CASSTYTTGPTYEQYF
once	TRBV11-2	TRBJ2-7	CASSLSLEQYF
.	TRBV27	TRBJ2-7	CASSSDRALGEQYF
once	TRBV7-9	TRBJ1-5	CASSLGTGDSNQPQHF
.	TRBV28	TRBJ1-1	CASSSGVTEAFF
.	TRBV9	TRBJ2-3	CASSAGQSLLTDTQYF
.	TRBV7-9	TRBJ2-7	CASRLGTTYEQYF
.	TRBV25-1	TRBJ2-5	CASSVGGSETQYF
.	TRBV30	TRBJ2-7	CAWSVSGTGGSGEQYF
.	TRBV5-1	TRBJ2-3	CASRSGAVGTDTQYF
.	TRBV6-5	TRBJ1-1	CASSQTDTREAFF
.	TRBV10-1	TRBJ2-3	CASSEILAGADTQYF
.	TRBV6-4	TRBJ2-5	CASSKTSGGQETQYF
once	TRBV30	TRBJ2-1	CAWSVPSGGAYNEQFF